This T cell receptor beta chain derives from a study of cytomegalovirus exposure and HLA in healthy donors. Profiling relied on immunoSEQ multiplex PCR, and the TCRdb table lists in-frame clones only, not all of them. The sample shows under 75,000 clones, 95% to 97% of them seen only once. The CDR3 loop spans 16 amino acids. V trimming: 3 bases; J trimming: 4 bases; junction bases outside the gene matches: 7. The germline V gene has CDR1 MNHNY and CDR2 SVGAGI (reference sequence). V and J are TRBV6-6 and TRBJ2-1, with 9 bases identical to TRBD2. The sample was PBMCs. This receptor was identified in a woman aged 18-29 years in good health and CMV-seropositive. CDR3 sequence: CASSYPSGNTYNEQFF. In DNA, the CDR3 is TGTGCCAGCAGTTATCCTAGCGGGAACACGTACAATGAGCAGTTCTTC.